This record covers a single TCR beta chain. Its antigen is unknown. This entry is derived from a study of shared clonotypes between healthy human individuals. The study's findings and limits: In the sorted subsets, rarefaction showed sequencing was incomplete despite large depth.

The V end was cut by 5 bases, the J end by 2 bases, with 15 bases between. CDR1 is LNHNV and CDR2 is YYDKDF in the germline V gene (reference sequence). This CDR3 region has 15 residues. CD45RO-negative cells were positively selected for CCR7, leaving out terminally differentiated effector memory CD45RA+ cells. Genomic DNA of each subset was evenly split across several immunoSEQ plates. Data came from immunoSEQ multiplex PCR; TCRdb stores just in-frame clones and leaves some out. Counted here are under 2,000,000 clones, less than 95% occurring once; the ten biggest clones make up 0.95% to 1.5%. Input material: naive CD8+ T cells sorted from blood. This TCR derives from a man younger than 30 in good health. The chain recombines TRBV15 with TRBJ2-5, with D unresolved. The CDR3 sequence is CATSEDRAAQETQYF. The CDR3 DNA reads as TGTGCCACCAGCGAAGACCGGGCGGCTCAAGAGACCCAGTACTTC.